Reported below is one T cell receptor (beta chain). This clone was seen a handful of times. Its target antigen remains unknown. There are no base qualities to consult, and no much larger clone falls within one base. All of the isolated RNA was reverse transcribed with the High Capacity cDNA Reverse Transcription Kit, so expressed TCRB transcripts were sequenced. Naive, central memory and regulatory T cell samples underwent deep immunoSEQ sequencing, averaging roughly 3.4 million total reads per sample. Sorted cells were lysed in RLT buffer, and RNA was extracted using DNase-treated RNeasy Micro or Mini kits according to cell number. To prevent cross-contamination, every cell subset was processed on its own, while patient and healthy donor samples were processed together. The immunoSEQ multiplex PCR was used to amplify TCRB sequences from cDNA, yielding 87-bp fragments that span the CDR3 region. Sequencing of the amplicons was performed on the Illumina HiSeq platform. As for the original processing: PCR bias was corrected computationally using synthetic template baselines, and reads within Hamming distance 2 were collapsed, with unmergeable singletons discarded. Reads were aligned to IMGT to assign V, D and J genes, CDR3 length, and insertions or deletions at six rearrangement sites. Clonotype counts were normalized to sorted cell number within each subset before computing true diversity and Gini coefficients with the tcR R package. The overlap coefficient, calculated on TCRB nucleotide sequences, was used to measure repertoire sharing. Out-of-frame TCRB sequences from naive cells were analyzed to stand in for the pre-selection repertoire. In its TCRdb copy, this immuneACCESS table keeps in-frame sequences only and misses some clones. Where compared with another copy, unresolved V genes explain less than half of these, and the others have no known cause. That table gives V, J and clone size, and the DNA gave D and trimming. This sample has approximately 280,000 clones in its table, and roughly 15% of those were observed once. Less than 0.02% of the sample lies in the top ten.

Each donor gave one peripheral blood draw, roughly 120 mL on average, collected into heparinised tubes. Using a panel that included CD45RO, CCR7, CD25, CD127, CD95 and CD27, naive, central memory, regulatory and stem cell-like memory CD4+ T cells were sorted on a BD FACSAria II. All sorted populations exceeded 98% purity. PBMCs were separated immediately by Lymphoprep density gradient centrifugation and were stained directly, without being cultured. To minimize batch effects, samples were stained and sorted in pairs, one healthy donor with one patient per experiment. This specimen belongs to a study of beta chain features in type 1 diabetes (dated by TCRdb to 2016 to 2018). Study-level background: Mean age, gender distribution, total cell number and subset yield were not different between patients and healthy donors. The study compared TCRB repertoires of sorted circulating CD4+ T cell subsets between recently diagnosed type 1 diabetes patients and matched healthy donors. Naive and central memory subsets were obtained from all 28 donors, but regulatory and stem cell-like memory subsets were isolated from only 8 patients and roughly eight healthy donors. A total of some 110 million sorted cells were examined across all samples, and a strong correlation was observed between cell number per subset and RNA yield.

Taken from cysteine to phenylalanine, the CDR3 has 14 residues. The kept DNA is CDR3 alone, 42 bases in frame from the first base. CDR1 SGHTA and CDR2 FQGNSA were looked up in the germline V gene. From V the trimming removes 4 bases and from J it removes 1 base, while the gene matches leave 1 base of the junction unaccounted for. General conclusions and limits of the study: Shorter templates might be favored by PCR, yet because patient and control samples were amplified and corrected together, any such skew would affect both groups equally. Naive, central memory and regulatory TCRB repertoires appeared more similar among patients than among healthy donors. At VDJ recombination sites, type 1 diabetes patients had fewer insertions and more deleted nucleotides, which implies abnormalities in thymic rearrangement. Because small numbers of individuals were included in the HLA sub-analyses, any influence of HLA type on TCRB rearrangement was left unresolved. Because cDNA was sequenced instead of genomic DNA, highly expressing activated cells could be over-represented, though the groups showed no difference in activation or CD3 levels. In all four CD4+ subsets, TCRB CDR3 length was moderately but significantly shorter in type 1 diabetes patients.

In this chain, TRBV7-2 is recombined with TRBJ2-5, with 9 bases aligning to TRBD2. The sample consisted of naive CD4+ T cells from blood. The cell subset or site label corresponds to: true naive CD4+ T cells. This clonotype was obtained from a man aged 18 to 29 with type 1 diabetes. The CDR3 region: CASSSSGVQETQYF. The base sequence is TGTGCCAGCAGCTCTAGCGGGGTCCAAGAGACCCAGTACTTC.